This TCR beta chain appears in the sequencing data of a study of blood T cell repertoires in COVID-19. Overall study: T cells, B-cell-depleted T cells, or PBMCs provided the cDNA or gDNA that served as material.

Clones were read by immunoSEQ multiplex PCR, and TCRdb kept only the in-frame ones, dropping some. The table lists roughly 200,000 clones, around 79% of them singletons, with approximately 15% in the top ten. CDR3 length equals 18 residues. J was trimmed by 0 bases and V by 4 bases; bases with no gene match: 12. Germline values: CDR1 LNHDA, CDR2 SQIVND (reference sequence). This receptor was identified in a man in his fifties who had recovered from COVID-19. The chain has TRBV19 and TRBJ1-3; 7 bases map to TRBD1. The specimen sequenced was peripheral blood. The CDR3 coding sequence is TGTGCCAGTAGTAACCGACAGGGACCCGGACACTCTGGAAACACCATATATTTT. This sequence encodes CASSNRQGPGHSGNTIYF.